These 20 T cell receptor beta chains originate from one sample sequenced in a study of blood T cell repertoires in COVID-19. Assay used: immunoSEQ multiplex PCR; TCRdb lists only in-frame clones, some missing. The data show roughly 250,000 clones, with roughly 87% seen just once and around 6.9% held by the top ten. Sequences were obtained from peripheral blood. The receptors derive from a man in his sixties who had recovered from COVID-19.

The chain combines TRBV14 with TRBJ2-2, with TRBD2 as a possible D gene (7 bases). Germline CDR1 is SGHDN and CDR2 is FVKESK. V lost 6 bases, J lost 4 bases, and 18 bases lay in between. The CDR3 consists of 16 residues. DNA for the CDR3: TGTGCCAGCAGTCTGGGGGGGCCGGTTTTCACCGGGGAGCTGTTTTTT. This sequence encodes CASSLGGPVFTGELFF.

The gene calls are TRBV21-1 and TRBJ2-1; TRBD1 reflects the table's D call only, with no check against the DNA. TRBV21-1 represents a pseudogene. There are 17 residues in the CDR3. CDR3 protein: CASSKVKGPSSYNEQFF. CDR3 bases: TGTGCCAGCAGCAAAGTAAAGGGGCCGAGCTCCTACAATGAGCAGTTCTTC.

The V call is TRBV9, the J call TRBJ2-1; TRBD2 matches 10 bases. The CDR3 runs to 16 residues. Germline-derived CDR1 and CDR2 are SGDLS and YYNGEE. With 0 bases clipped from V and 5 bases from J, the junction kept 5 bases outside the gene matches. The CDR3 coding sequence is TGTGCCAGCAGCGTAGAGTTAGCGGGGGGTAACAATGAGCAGTTCTTC. It encodes CASSVELAGGNNEQFF.

This chain uses TRBV7-6 with TRBJ2-7; TRBD2 agrees at 8 bases. The CDR3 is made up of 15 amino acids. From germline, CDR1 is SGHVS and CDR2 FNYEAQ. V lost 1 base and J lost 0; bases outside the gene matches: 2. The CDR3 here is CASSLERGSSYEQYF. The CDR3 DNA reads TGTGCCAGCAGCTTAGAGCGGGGGAGCTCCTACGAGCAGTACTTC.

The V and J genes are TRBV4-2 and TRBJ1-6, with 11 bases fitting TRBD1. Germline V gene lookup returns CDR1 LGHNA and CDR2 YNFKEQ. V lost 4 bases to trimming and J lost 10 bases; unmatched junction nucleotides: 6. This CDR3 is 15 amino acids long. Here the CDR3 reads CASSPSGTGGSPLHF. In nucleotides, the CDR3 is TGTGCCAGCAGCCCATCCGGGACAGGGGGGTCACCCCTCCACTTT.

The CDR3 region has the DNA TGTGCCAGCATGGGCCCTCAGGGAAGACAGCCCCAGCATTTT. Translated: CASMGPQGRQPQHF. This rearrangement joins TRBV2 to TRBJ1-5, with D tentatively TRBD1 (5 bases). V lost 7 bases, J lost 7 bases, and 17 bases lay in between. Germline V lookup: CDR1 SNHLY, CDR2 FYNNEI. The CDR3 spans 14 residues.

This rearrangement joins TRBV6-6 to TRBJ1-1; D is unresolved. This CDR3 has 12 residues. In germline, CDR1 is MNHNY, CDR2 SVGAGI (reference sequence). Deletions cut 0 bases from V and 8 bases from J, with 7 bases between. The CDR3 nucleotides read TGTGCCAGCAGTTACTCTGTGGCCGAAGCTTTCTTT. Residues: CASSYSVAEAFF.

This chain links TRBV5-1 with TRBJ1-4; 7 bases are a match to TRBD1. J gave up 7 bases and V 4 bases, and 7 bases lay outside the gene matches. The CDR3 is 14 amino acids. Germline V gene sequence: CDR1 SGHRS, CDR2 YFSETQ. The CDR3 nucleotides are TGCGCCAGCAGCATGACAGGGAAGACTGAAAAACTGTTTTTT. Translation: CASSMTGKTEKLFF.

This rearrangement joins TRBV9 to TRBJ1-4; D call uncertain. Germline CDR1 and CDR2: SGDLS and YYNGEE. V was clipped by 3 bases and J by 10 bases, with 13 bases between them. The CDR3 has 13 residues. The CDR3 reads CASSGLSGGKLFF. CDR3 in DNA: TGTGCCAGCAGCGGCCTCAGCGGCGGAAAACTGTTTTTT.

The V call is TRBV30, the J call TRBJ1-2, with a possible D match to TRBD1 (6 bases). CDR3 length equals 13 residues. V dropped 2 bases and J dropped 1 base, with 8 bases sitting between them. CDR1 GTSNPN and CDR2 SVGIG come from the germline V gene (reference sequence). CDR3 sequence: CAWSRQVNYGYTF. For the CDR3, the DNA is TGTGCCTGGAGTAGACAGGTTAACTATGGCTACACCTTC.

This chain connects TRBV5-1 to TRBJ1-6; tentatively, D is TRBD1 (6 bases). With 0 bases removed from V and 9 bases from J, the gap between germline ends came to 10 bases. The CDR3 has 14 residues. The germline gives CDR1 SGHRS, CDR2 YFSETQ. The CDR3 loop reads CASSLDREGSPLHF. The CDR3 nucleotides are TGCGCCAGCAGCTTGGACAGGGAAGGTTCACCCCTCCACTTT.

This rearrangement joins TRBV28 to TRBJ1-1, with a weak D call TRBD1 (5 bases). This CDR3 has 15 amino acids. The germline V and J ends were trimmed by 3 bases and 0 bases, with 11 bases remaining between them. The germline gives CDR1 MDHEN, CDR2 SYDVKM. CDR3 loop: CASSFDGGMNTEAFF. The CDR3 coding sequence is TGTGCCAGCAGTTTTGATGGGGGGATGAACACTGAAGCTTTCTTT.

The V gene is TRBV4-2, the J gene TRBJ1-3, with a possible D match to TRBD1 (5 bases). CDR3 size: 17 residues. Germline CDR1 reads LGHNA; CDR2 reads YNFKEQ. Trimming removed 1 base from V and 0 bases from J, with 13 bases in between. CDR3 nucleotides: TGTGCCAGCAGCCAAGGGAACGGGGGTAGCTCTGGAAACACCATATATTTT. Residues: CASSQGNGGSSGNTIYF.

The chain has TRBV2 and TRBJ2-1; TRBD2 aligns across 14 bases. Trimming took 5 bases from V and 12 from J; bases not matched to a gene: 6. Germline-derived CDR1 and CDR2 are SNHLY and FYNNEI. The CDR3 has 14 amino acids. CDR3 sequence reads: CASSQGLAGDSQFF. In nucleotides, the CDR3 is TGTGCCAGCAGTCAGGGACTAGCGGGGGACTCGCAGTTCTTC.

The V gene is TRBV11-2, the J gene TRBJ2-5; 10 bases line up with TRBD1. Germline CDR1 is SGHAT and CDR2 is FQNNGV. The V gene end was trimmed by 5 bases and the J gene end by 5 bases; junction bases not matched to a gene: 8. CDR3 length: 15 amino acids. This chain's CDR3 is CASSLRQGASETQYF. In DNA, the CDR3 is TGTGCCAGCAGCCTTCGACAGGGGGCAAGTGAGACCCAGTACTTC.

A remark on this clone: This sample also contains other DNA sequences that code for the same CDR3. The chain has TRBV2 and TRBJ2-7; 10 nucleotides align to TRBD1. The V and J ends lost 5 bases and 3 bases, in that order; junction bases with no gene match: 4. The CDR3 contains 14 residues. Germline CDR1 reads SNHLY; CDR2 reads FYNNEI. CDR3 DNA: TGTGCCAGCAGTTTAGACAGGGGGCTCTACGAGCAGTACTTC. Protein: CASSLDRGLYEQYF.

The chain combines TRBV29-1 with TRBJ2-4; D possibly corresponds to TRBD1 (5 bases). V lost 5 bases and J 2 bases, leaving 10 bases between the germline ends. Germline lookup yields CDR1 SQVTM and CDR2 ANQGSEA. The CDR3 contains 13 residues. The CDR3 loop reads CSVSDSTKNIQYF. The CDR3 DNA reads TGCAGCGTTTCTGACAGTACCAAAAACATTCAGTACTTC.

The V gene is TRBV7-2, the J gene TRBJ1-1; 7 bases agree with TRBD1. Germline trimming cut 5 bases from V and 4 bases from J; bases unmatched to any gene: 10. Germline V CDR1 and CDR2: SGHTA, FQGNSA. The CDR3 is 15 residues long. The CDR3 nucleotides are TGTGCCAGCAGCCGGGCCTTGACAGGGTCCACTGAAGCTTTCTTT. Translating it yields CASSRALTGSTEAFF.

This clone was picked up one time. The chain couples TRBV5-6 to TRBJ1-5; no definite D call. CDR1 SGHDT and CDR2 YYEEEE come from the germline V gene. CDR3 length: 17 residues. The ends were cut back, 2 bases at V and 6 bases at J, with 21 bases in the middle. In DNA, the CDR3 is TGTGCCAGCAGCTTTCTTGGTTCAAGAGGAGGAAGTCAGCCCCAGCATTTT. This encodes CASSFLGSRGGSQPQHF.

The chain carries TRBV24-1 and TRBJ2-2; the D is unclear. V lost 6 bases to trimming and J lost 3 bases, with 13 bases between them. This CDR3 comprises 15 residues. From germline, CDR1 is KGHDR and CDR2 SFDVKD. The CDR3 region has the DNA TGTGCCACCAGTAAGGCTCAGGTTTACACCGGGGAGCTGTTTTTT. Translation: CATSKAQVYTGELFF.